The source of this TCR beta chain is a study of CD8 T cells in ankylosing spondylitis. Whole-study results and caveats: Earlier authors reported some of these motif variants in reactive arthritis synovial fluid and blood. The study looked at matched synovial fluid samples from ankylosing spondylitis patients. Disease-linked clones were reported to be significantly enriched there. Ankylosing spondylitis blood appeared to be characterized by a TCR beta motif of several highly homologous variants. Researchers report that disease-linked clones proved CD8+ and relatively rare in peripheral blood.

CDR3 length equals 16 residues. Germline V gene sequence: CDR1 LGHNA, CDR2 YNFKEQ. V lost 1 base, J lost 4 bases, and 7 bases stayed unmatched. This clonotype appeared a few times. Its antigen is not known. Quantitative 5'-RACE was performed with molecular barcodes, and it yielded the TCR beta libraries. TCRdb fed the 5' RACE reads into MiXCR, producing one record per CDR3 protein. This table has roughly 450,000 distinct CDR3 sequences, roughly a quarter appearing once. This receptor was taken from a male donor with ankylosing spondylitis. The specimen sequenced was blood, either unsorted or a sorted T cell fraction (not recorded which). This chain uses TRBV4-2 with TRBJ2-1; 7 bases are a match to TRBD2. The CDR3 protein is CASSQGTTSEYNEQFF. The CDR3 DNA sequence: TGTGCCAGCAGCCAAGGTACCACTAGCGAGTACAATGAGCAGTTCTTC.